This T cell receptor beta chain appears in the sequencing data of a study of PD-1 blockade in classical Hodgkin lymphoma. Study results and limitations: Complete responders started with a diversity level that resembled newly diagnosed patients at baseline. Causes of the repertoire differences remain undefined, possibly disease activity or prior therapy.

With 4 bases removed from V and 5 bases from J, the gap between germline ends came to 13 bases. Germline V CDR1 and CDR2: WSHSY, SAAADI. The CDR3 sequence is 14 residues long. The repertoire was sequenced with immunoSEQ multiplex PCR; TCRdb's copy has only in-frame clones and lacks some. The sample carries 110,000 or so clones, about 89% recorded once. The patients all showed relapse after autologous stem cell transplantation, while their brentuximab vedotin exposure varied. For this clone: Its antigen is unidentified.

This receptor was identified in a human donor with classical Hodgkin lymphoma. The chain joins TRBV10-2 to TRBJ2-3, with D perhaps TRBD2 (7 bases). The material was peripheral blood mononuclear cells (PBMCs), obtained before the second cycle of nivolumab. This chain's CDR3 is CASSASGGGDTQYF. The DNA of the CDR3 is TGCGCCAGCAGTGCTAGCGGAGGGGGAGATACGCAGTATTTT.